This TCR beta chain comes out of a study of blood T cell repertoires in COVID-19. Overall study context: The samples span acute and convalescent COVID-19 from the United States, Italy and Spain. The cDNA or gDNA used as material had been derived from T cells, B-cell-depleted T cells, or PBMCs.

Germline V CDR1 and CDR2: SGHTA, FQGNSA. This CDR3 is 14 amino acids long. V lost 5 bases and J 2 bases, leaving 13 bases between the germline ends. In the authors' workflow: Estimation of nucleated cell counts relied on the amplification of reference gene primers. Sequenced by immunoSEQ multiplex PCR; TCRdb stores in-frame clones only, minus some. V, J and clone size are those of that table, while D and trimming were read from the DNA. The sample gives some 110,000 clones, about nine tenths of which show up once; less than 2% is in the top ten. The rearrangement links TRBV7-2 to TRBJ2-7, with D tentatively TRBD1 (5 bases). This TCR was recovered from a human donor with active COVID-19. The donor label of this sample is uncertain. Sequenced: peripheral blood. The DNA of the CDR3 is TGTGCCAGCAGCCCCTCAGGGTTCCCCTACGAGCAGTACTTC. Its protein product is CASSPSGFPYEQYF.